This T cell receptor beta chain was identified during a study of blood T cell repertoires in COVID-19. On the study more broadly: T cells, B-cell-depleted T cells, or PBMCs supplied cDNA or gDNA.

Data came from immunoSEQ multiplex PCR; TCRdb stores just in-frame clones and leaves some out. The sample carries roughly 240,000 clones, about 82% recorded once. The germline V and J ends were trimmed by 0 bases and 4 bases, with 12 bases remaining between them. Germline V gene sequence: CDR1 SGDLS, CDR2 YYNGEE. The CDR3 runs to 15 residues. Seattle's enrolled individuals joined amid active infection and were then monitored longitudinally. The table lists this clone with a count of one. The receptor was isolated from a man aged 45-60 years with COVID-19, enrolled during active disease. Sequencing was carried out using peripheral blood. The chain couples TRBV9 to TRBJ2-3; tentatively, D is TRBD1 (6 bases). The chain's CDR3 is CASSVGGGSADTQYF. As DNA, the CDR3 is TGTGCCAGCAGCGTAGGAGGGGGAAGCGCAGATACGCAGTATTTT.